The clone carrying this TCR beta chain has just one count. This entry belongs to a study of cytomegalovirus exposure and HLA in healthy donors. In the PCR, 60 Vbeta and 13 Jbeta primers were used. Sequenced by immunoSEQ multiplex PCR; TCRdb stores in-frame clones only, minus some. Of around 150,000 clones in the sample, around 79% are singletons; the top ten hold over 12%. The CDR3 extends over 15 amino acids. J gave up 2 bases and V 4 bases, and 7 bases lay outside the gene matches. Germline V gene lookup returns CDR1 MDHEN and CDR2 SYDVKM. This TCR came from a man over 45 in good health and CMV-seropositive. The chain is built from TRBV28 and TRBJ1-2, with 7 bases matching TRBD1. The sequenced sample consisted of PBMCs. The CDR3 DNA reads TGTGCCAGCAGTTCGGCGCGACAGGGAAACTATGGCTACACCTTC. Translation: CASSSARQGNYGYTF.